This TCR beta chain emerged from a study of shared T cell receptors in the human thymus. Sequencing was performed with immunoSEQ multiplex PCR; in TCRdb, only in-frame clones are kept and a portion is missing. The table records 600,000 or so clones, 87% of them present only once. The V end lost 4 bases, the J end lost 3 bases, and 16 bases lay between the germline ends. The germline gives CDR1 SGDLS, CDR2 YYNGEE. This CDR3 is built from 15 residues. These data were likewise used in another study, on human thymus T cells. From that report: The donors were infants in Finland with congenital heart defects, otherwise immunologically healthy. Resections from corrective heart surgery provided thymus tissue. Blood and thymic repertoires both appeared biased in V and J gene usage. Thymic repertoires from unrelated individuals overlapped highly, related research reported.

The chain joins TRBV9 to TRBJ1-2; the D is unclear. This receptor was taken from a boy less than two years old with a congenital heart defect. Sequencing input: thymocytes. For the CDR3, the DNA is TGTGCCAGCAGCTTTCGACGGGAAGAACACTATGGCTACACCTTC. Translation gives CASSFRREEHYGYTF.